Following are 20 T cell receptor beta chains from one sample sequenced in a study of OX40 agonist ivuxolimab in advanced cancers. Sequencing used immunoSEQ multiplex PCR; TCRdb keeps in-frame clones, though not all of them. In the table there are tens of thousands of clones, roughly 87% of which are singletons. The source material was CD4+ or CD8+ T cells sorted from blood, sampled in a trial of the OX40 agonist ivuxolimab. These receptor sequences come from an adult with an advanced solid tumor such as melanoma, head and neck, liver or kidney cancer.

The chain combines TRBV4-1 with TRBJ1-2; 9 bases agree with TRBD1. The CDR3 has 15 residues. V lost 1 base, J lost 8 bases, and 8 bases stayed unmatched. Looked up from germline, CDR1 is MGHRA and CDR2 is YSYEKL. CDR3 residues: CASSQVGTGKRGYTF. The CDR3 nucleotides are TGCGCCAGCAGCCAAGTCGGGACAGGGAAACGGGGCTACACCTTC.

The V gene is TRBV5-6, the J gene TRBJ2-7, with TRBD2 matching over 8 bases. The CDR3 is made up of 16 amino acids. Trimming removed 4 bases from V and 1 base from J; junction bases left unmatched: 10. Per the germline V gene, CDR1 is SGHDT and CDR2 is YYEEEE. The CDR3 nucleotides read TGTGCCAGCAGCCTCATAGCGGGACTGGCATCCTACGAGCAGTACTTC. This gives the protein CASSLIAGLASYEQYF.

The chain employs TRBV29-1 and TRBJ2-7; 7 nucleotides match TRBD1. In germline, CDR1 is SQVTM, CDR2 ANQGSEA. V lost 6 bases to trimming and J lost 3 bases; unmatched junction nucleotides: 8. The CDR3 spans 13 residues. CDR3 amino acids: CSVSRDRDYEQYF. The CDR3 DNA reads TGCAGCGTCTCCCGGGACAGAGACTACGAGCAGTACTTC.

This chain uses TRBV9 with TRBJ2-1; TRBD2 matches at 7 bases. Trimming removed 2 bases from V and 3 bases from J; junction bases left unmatched: 11. The length of the CDR3 is 17 residues. Germline CDR1 SGDLS, CDR2 YYNGEE. This CDR3 is CASSVLVGRENYNEQFF. The CDR3 DNA is TGTGCCAGCAGCGTTTTGGTGGGGCGGGAGAACTACAATGAGCAGTTCTTC.

This clone came up a few times. Other nucleotide sequences in the sample specify the same CDR3. V usage is TRBV27 and J usage is TRBJ1-1, with D possibly matching TRBD1 (5 bases). This CDR3 is built from 15 residues. V was trimmed by 0 bases and J by 0 bases, leaving 8 bases between them. CDR1 is MNHEY, CDR2 SMNVEV, per germline (reference sequence). The CDR3 DNA reads as TGTGCCAGCAGTTTATCGACAGAGTTGAACACTGAAGCTTTCTTT. Translated, it gives CASSLSTELNTEAFF.

This rearrangement joins TRBV7-6 to TRBJ1-4; TRBD1 might be the D (5 bases). Germline V CDR1 and CDR2: SGHVS, FNYEAQ. The CDR3 extends over 15 amino acids. The V end lost 5 bases, the J end lost 3 bases, and 13 bases lay between the germline ends. The CDR3 sequence is CASSPAGASNEKLFF. As DNA, the CDR3 is TGTGCCAGCAGCCCGGCCGGGGCCTCTAATGAAAAACTGTTTTTT. Together with reference TRBV7-6 and TRBJ1-4, the CDR3 gives the full variable domain: GAGVSQSPRYKVTKRGQDVALRCDPISGHVSLYWYRQALGQGPEFLTYFNYEAQQDKSGLPNDRFSAERPEGSISTLTIQRTEQRDSAMYRCASSPAGASNEKLFFGSGTQLSVL.

The chain's CDR3 is CASTGHHEKLFF. CDR3 DNA: TGTGCCAGCACAGGGCATCACGAAAAACTGTTTTTT. V gene TRBV28 combines with J gene TRBJ1-4; maybe TRBD1 (5 bases). Germline values: CDR1 MDHEN, CDR2 SYDVKM. V was pared by 7 bases and J by 8 bases, with 11 bases between. The CDR3 runs 12 residues. Full variable domain (missing parts from reference TRBV28 and TRBJ1-4): DVKVTQSSRYLVKRTGEKVFLECVQDMDHENMFWYRQDPGLGLRLIYFSYDVKMKEKGDIPEGYSVSREKKERFSLILESASTNQTSMYLCASTGHHEKLFFGSGTQLSVL.

The chain joins TRBV7-3 to TRBJ1-3, with D possibly matching TRBD1 (5 bases). V shed 2 bases and J shed 0 bases, with 14 bases lying between them. This CDR3 spans 17 amino acids. Germline V gene sequence: CDR1 SGHTA, CDR2 FQGTGA. CDR3 sequence reads: CASSLAGMGDSGNTIYF. The CDR3 DNA reads as TGTGCCAGCAGCTTAGCGGGAATGGGGGACTCTGGAAACACCATATATTTT.

V usage is TRBV5-1 and J usage is TRBJ1-4, with D uncertain. Trimming shortened V by 5 bases and J by 4 bases, and 6 bases separated the two germline ends. Per the germline V gene, CDR1 is SGHRS and CDR2 is YFSETQ. The CDR3 is 12 amino acids. The CDR3 DNA sequence: TGCGCCAGCAGAGATTTTAATGAAAAACTGTTTTTT. Its translation is CASRDFNEKLFF. Supplemented by reference TRBV5-1 and TRBJ1-4, the full variable domain reads KAGVTQTPRYLIKTRGQQVTLSCSPISGHRSVSWYQQTPGQGLQFLFEYFSETQRNKGNFPGRFSGRQFSNSRSEMNVSTLELGDSALYLCASRDFNEKLFFGSGTQLSVL.

The rearrangement joins TRBV6-1 to TRBJ2-3, with D perhaps matching TRBD1 (6 bases). V was pared by 8 bases and J by 0 bases, with 12 bases between. The CDR3 has 14 amino acids. Germline V gene data show CDR1 as MNHNS and CDR2 as SASEGT. Written as DNA, the CDR3 is TGTGCCAGCTCACAGAGGGGGAGCACAGATACGCAGTATTTT. Protein product: CASSQRGSTDTQYF.

The genes are TRBV9 and TRBJ1-2; D unclear. Germline assignment: CDR1 SGDLS and CDR2 YYNGEE. The CDR3 contains 13 residues. The V and J ends lost 3 bases and 4 bases respectively, with 10 bases between them. The CDR3 spells CASSAHRGYGYTF. CDR3 DNA sequence: TGTGCCAGCAGCGCCCATCGTGGCTATGGCTACACCTTC. The full variable domain, its missing parts supplied by reference TRBV9 and TRBJ1-2, is DSGVTQTPKHLITATGQRVTLRCSPRSGDLSVYWYQQSLDQGLQFLIQYYNGEERAKGNILERFSAQQFPDLHSELNLSSLELGDSALYFCASSAHRGYGYTFGSGTRLTVV.

The J gene is TRBJ2-7, the V gene TRBV7-4; no clear D. The length of the CDR3 is 14 residues. Germline V gives CDR1 SGHVT, CDR2 SQSDAQ. Deletions cut 1 base from V and 7 bases from J, with 14 bases between. The DNA for the CDR3 is TGTGCCAGCAGCTTAGGCGACGGGCACCCAGAGCAGTACTTC. Protein product: CASSLGDGHPEQYF.

CDR3 protein: CASSLGQGAYEQYF. The CDR3 nucleotides are TGTGCCAGCAGCCTAGGACAGGGGGCCTACGAGCAGTACTTC. The J gene is TRBJ2-7, the V gene TRBV14; TRBD1 aligns across 10 bases. Trimming at V came to 4 bases and at J to 2 bases, leaving 2 bases not matched to a gene. From germline, CDR1 is SGHDN and CDR2 FVKESK. The CDR3 runs to 14 residues.

The V call is TRBV6-6, the J call TRBJ1-5; D unresolved. The germline V gene encodes CDR1 MNHNY and CDR2 SVGAGI (reference sequence). This CDR3 is 12 amino acids long. V lost 6 bases and J lost 6, with 9 bases in between. DNA for the CDR3: TGTGCCAGCAGGCAGTGGGGTCAGCCCCAGCATTTT. Protein: CASRQWGQPQHF.

V usage is TRBV18 and J usage is TRBJ1-2, with D uncertain. Trimming cost V 1 base and J 2 bases, with 29 bases left between them. This CDR3 has 21 residues. Per germline, CDR1 KGHSH and CDR2 LQKENI. The CDR3 here is CASSPQVSARSDYTSNYGYTF. The CDR3 bases are TGTGCCAGCTCACCACAAGTCTCGGCCAGGTCAGATTATACTTCAAACTATGGCTACACCTTC.

This clone has only a few counts. The gene calls are TRBV9 and TRBJ2-7; D not resolved. Germline V CDR1 and CDR2: SGDLS, YYNGEE. The CDR3 extends over 16 amino acids. Between the trimmed V and J ends, which lost 4 bases and 3 bases, there was a span of 20 bases. The CDR3 DNA is TGTGCCAGCAGCCCTAGAGAGAGAAGGAATCGCTACGAGCAGTACTTC. This codes for CASSPRERRNRYEQYF.

The chain carries TRBV28 and TRBJ1-2; 7 bases agree with TRBD1. Germline trimming cut 3 bases from V and 2 bases from J; bases unmatched to any gene: 6. The CDR3 is made up of 15 amino acids. Germline V gene sequence: CDR1 MDHEN, CDR2 SYDVKM. The CDR3 sequence: CASSFRDSRNYGYTF. CDR3 nucleotides: TGTGCCAGCAGTTTCCGGGACAGTCGGAACTATGGCTACACCTTC.

The chain carries TRBV19 and TRBJ2-2; 7 nucleotides match TRBD1. This CDR3 spans 14 amino acids. Germline V lookup: CDR1 LNHDA, CDR2 SQIVND (reference sequence). With V trimmed by 8 bases and J by 1 base, 4 bases remained unmatched. In DNA form, the CDR3 reads TGTGCCAGTGGAAGGACAGGGAACACCGGGGAGCTGTTTTTT. Translated, it gives CASGRTGNTGELFF.

The chain carries TRBV27 and TRBJ2-1; TRBD2 might be the D (5 bases). V was cut by 6 bases and J by 8 bases, with 11 bases left in between. Germline V gene data show CDR1 as MNHEY and CDR2 as SMNVEV (reference sequence). There are 12 residues in the CDR3. The CDR3 bases are TGTGCCAGCAGGGGAGATGGCGATGAGCAGTTCTTC. This codes for CASRGDGDEQFF.

The chain uses TRBV7-2 and TRBJ1-1; 8 nucleotides agree with TRBD1. Trimming took 1 base from V and 8 from J; bases not matched to a gene: 0. The CDR3 contains 12 residues. Germline CDR1 SGHTA, CDR2 FQGNSA. The CDR3 DNA follows: TGTGCCAGCAGCTTAGGGACAGGGGAAGCTTTCTTT. It yields the protein CASSLGTGEAFF.